The rows below give T cell receptor beta chains drawn from one sample of a study of blood T cell repertoires in COVID-19. Clones were sequenced by immunoSEQ multiplex PCR, and TCRdb holds only the in-frame ones, with some missing. The sample has under 250,000 clones; roughly 86% are singletons. The sequencing sample was made of peripheral blood. The origin of the receptors is a woman between 35 and 50 years old with acute or convalescent COVID-19. Both conserved end residues are part of each CDR3. Each record gives: CDR3 length, D gene, V gene, clone size, J gene, CDR3 DNA, CDR3 protein. The D gene is left open where the match is weak. The listing skips clone size in some rows; elsewhere it reads once, few, many or a size class.

cdr3_length: 13; d_call: -; v_call: TRBV2; clone_size: -; j_call: TRBJ2-1; cdr3_nt: TGTGCCAGCAATCAGAGGGCTTACAATGAGCAGTTCTTC; cdr3_aa: CASNQRAYNEQFF
cdr3_length: 11; d_call: TRBD1; v_call: TRBV6-5; clone_size: few; j_call: TRBJ1-2; cdr3_nt: TGTGCCAGCGGGACAGTCTATGGCTACACCTTC; cdr3_aa: CASGTVYGYTF
cdr3_length: 18; d_call: TRBD2; v_call: TRBV6-4; clone_size: -; j_call: TRBJ2-4; cdr3_nt: TGTGCCAGCAGTGGACGGACTAGCGGGAAAAGAGCCAAAAACATTCAGTACTTC; cdr3_aa: CASSGRTSGKRAKNIQYF
cdr3_length: 17; d_call: TRBD1; v_call: TRBV11-2; clone_size: -; j_call: TRBJ2-1; cdr3_nt: TGTGCCAGCAGCTTACTTCCGGGACAGGGATTTTTCAATGAGCAGTTCTTC; cdr3_aa: CASSLLPGQGFFNEQFF
cdr3_length: 18; d_call: TRBD2; v_call: TRBV10-2; clone_size: few; j_call: TRBJ2-5; cdr3_nt: TGCGCCAGCAGTGAGAACGGGACTAGCGGGAGCTTCAAAGAGACCCAGTACTTC; cdr3_aa: CASSENGTSGSFKETQYF
cdr3_length: 15; d_call: TRBD1; v_call: TRBV24-1; clone_size: -; j_call: TRBJ1-2; cdr3_nt: TGTGCCACCAGTGATCCAGGGGGAGCTAACTATGGCTACACCTTC; cdr3_aa: CATSDPGGANYGYTF
cdr3_length: 11; d_call: -; v_call: TRBV12-3/TRBV12-4; clone_size: -; j_call: TRBJ1-1; cdr3_nt: TGTGCCAGCAGTTCCCGCGGTGAAGCTTTCTTT; cdr3_aa: CASSSRGEAFF
cdr3_length: 15; d_call: TRBD2; v_call: TRBV10-1; clone_size: -; j_call: TRBJ2-7; cdr3_nt: TGCGCCAGCAGTGAGTCGGGACTAGGAACCTACGAGCAGTACTTC; cdr3_aa: CASSESGLGTYEQYF
cdr3_length: 12; d_call: -; v_call: TRBV19; clone_size: -; j_call: TRBJ1-2; cdr3_nt: TGTGCCAGTAGTATCTCCCTTTATGGCTACACCTTC; cdr3_aa: CASSISLYGYTF
cdr3_length: 13; d_call: -; v_call: TRBV21-1; clone_size: few; j_call: TRBJ2-1; cdr3_nt: TGTGCCATCCGGACTCACTGGGGCAATGAGCAGTTCTTC; cdr3_aa: CAIRTHWGNEQFF